Sequencing of this T cell receptor beta chain was carried out in a study of PD-L1 blockade in urothelial cancer. On this clone: The target antigen is unknown.

Time point here: peripheral blood 6 weeks after treatment start. Some clones are missing from TCRdb's copy, which holds only in-frame ones; the method was immunoSEQ multiplex PCR. The data show about 41,000 clones, 80% to 90% seen once. General study findings and limits: Lower pretreatment blood TCR clonality, under the median, predicted better survival, researchers reported.

The V gene lost 0 bases and the J gene lost 8 bases, with 14 bases spanning the gap. Germline lookup yields CDR1 LNHDA and CDR2 SQIVND (reference sequence). The CDR3 sequence is 15 residues long. The TCR originated in a man in his sixties or seventies with urothelial cancer. The sequences come from PBMCs, collected around atezolizumab (anti-PD-L1) treatment. This chain links TRBV19 with TRBJ2-1; a weak D match, TRBD2 (6 bases). The CDR3 DNA follows: TGTGCCAGTAGTATAGATTGGGGACTCCGGCATGAGCAGTTCTTC. This encodes CASSIDWGLRHEQFF.